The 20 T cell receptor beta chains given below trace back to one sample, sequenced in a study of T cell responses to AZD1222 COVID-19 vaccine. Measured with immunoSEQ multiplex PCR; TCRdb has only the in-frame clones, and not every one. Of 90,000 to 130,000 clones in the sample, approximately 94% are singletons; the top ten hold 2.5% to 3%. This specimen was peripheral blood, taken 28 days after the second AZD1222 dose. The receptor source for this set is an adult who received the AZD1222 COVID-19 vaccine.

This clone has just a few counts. CDR3 sequence: CASKSQGAYEQYF. The CDR3 bases are TGTGCCAGCAAATCACAGGGGGCCTACGAGCAGTACTTC. The chain recombines TRBV12-3 or TRBV12-4 with TRBJ2-7; 8 positions agree with TRBD1. The V segment lost 7 bases and the J segment 2 bases; nucleotides outside the gene matches: 4. The CDR3 length is 13 residues.

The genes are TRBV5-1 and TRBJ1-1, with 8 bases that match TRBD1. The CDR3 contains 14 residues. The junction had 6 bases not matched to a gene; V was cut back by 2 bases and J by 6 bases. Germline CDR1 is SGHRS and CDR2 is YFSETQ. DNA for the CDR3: TGCGCCAGCAGCTTTAGGTCAGGGGGCCCTGAAGCTTTCTTT. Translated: CASSFRSGGPEAFF.

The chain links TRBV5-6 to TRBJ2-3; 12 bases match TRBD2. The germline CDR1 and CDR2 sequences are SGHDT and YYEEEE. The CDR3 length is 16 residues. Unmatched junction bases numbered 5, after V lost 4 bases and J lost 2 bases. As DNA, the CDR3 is TGTGCCAGCAGCACCACTAGCGGGGGGCACACAGATACGCAGTATTTT. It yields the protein CASSTTSGGHTDTQYF.

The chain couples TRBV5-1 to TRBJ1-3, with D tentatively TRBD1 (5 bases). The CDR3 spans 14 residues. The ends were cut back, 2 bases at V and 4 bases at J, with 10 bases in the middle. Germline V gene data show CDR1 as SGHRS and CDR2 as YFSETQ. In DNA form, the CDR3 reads TGCGCCAGCAGCTTCGACAGCGAAGGAAACACCATATATTTT. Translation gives CASSFDSEGNTIYF.

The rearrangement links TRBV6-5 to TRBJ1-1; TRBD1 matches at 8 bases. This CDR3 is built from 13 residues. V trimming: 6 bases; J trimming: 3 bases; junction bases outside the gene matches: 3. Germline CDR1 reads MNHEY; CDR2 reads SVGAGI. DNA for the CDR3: TGTGCCAGCAGGACAGGGGTGTACACTGAAGCTTTCTTT. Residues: CASRTGVYTEAFF.

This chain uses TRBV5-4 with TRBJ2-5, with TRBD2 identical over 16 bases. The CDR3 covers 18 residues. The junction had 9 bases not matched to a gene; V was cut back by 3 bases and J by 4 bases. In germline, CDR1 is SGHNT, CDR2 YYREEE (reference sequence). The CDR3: CASSSGTSGGALSETQYF. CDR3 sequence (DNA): TGTGCCAGCAGCTCAGGGACTAGCGGGGGGGCGTTGTCAGAGACCCAGTACTTC.

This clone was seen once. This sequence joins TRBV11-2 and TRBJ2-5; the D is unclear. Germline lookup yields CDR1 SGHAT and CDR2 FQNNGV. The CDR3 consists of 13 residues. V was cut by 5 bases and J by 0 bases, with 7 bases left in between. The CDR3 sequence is CASSTRYQETQYF. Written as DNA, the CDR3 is TGTGCCAGCAGCACCAGATACCAAGAGACCCAGTACTTC.

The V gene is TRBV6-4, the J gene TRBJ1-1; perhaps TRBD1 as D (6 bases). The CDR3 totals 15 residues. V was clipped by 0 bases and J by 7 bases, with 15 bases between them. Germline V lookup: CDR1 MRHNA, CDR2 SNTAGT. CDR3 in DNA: TGTGCCAGCAGTGACTCGGGGACACATAGGGGTGAAGCTTTCTTT. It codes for CASSDSGTHRGEAFF.

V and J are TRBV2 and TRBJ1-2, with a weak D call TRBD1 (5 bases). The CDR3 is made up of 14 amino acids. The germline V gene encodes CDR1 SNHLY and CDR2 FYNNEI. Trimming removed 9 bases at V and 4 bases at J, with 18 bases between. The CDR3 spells CARPPAGWGYGYTF. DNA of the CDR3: TGTGCCAGACCCCCAGCAGGGTGGGGCTATGGCTACACCTTC.

The CDR3 DNA reads as TGTGCCAGCAGCGTAGAACCGAACACTGAAGCTTTCTTT. Its protein is CASSVEPNTEAFF. The rearrangement joins TRBV9 to TRBJ1-1; no firm D call. The CDR3 is 13 residues long. With 0 bases removed from V and 1 base from J, the gap between germline ends came to 4 bases. CDR1 is SGDLS, CDR2 YYNGEE, per germline.

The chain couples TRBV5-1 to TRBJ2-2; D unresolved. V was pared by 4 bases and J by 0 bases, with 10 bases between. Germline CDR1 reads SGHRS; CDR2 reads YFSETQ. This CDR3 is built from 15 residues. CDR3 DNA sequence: TGCGCCAGCAGCCCACGGGCCTCGAACACCGGGGAGCTGTTTTTT. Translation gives CASSPRASNTGELFF.

CDR3 in DNA: TGCGCCAGCAGTGATCCAGGGGTGGACACTGAAGCTTTCTTT. Residues: CASSDPGVDTEAFF. V and J are TRBV10-1 and TRBJ1-1; weak D call: TRBD1 (6 bases). CDR3 size: 14 residues. Trimming pared 3 bases from V and 3 bases from J, leaving 11 bases between. The germline V gene encodes CDR1 WNHNN and CDR2 SYGVQD (reference sequence).

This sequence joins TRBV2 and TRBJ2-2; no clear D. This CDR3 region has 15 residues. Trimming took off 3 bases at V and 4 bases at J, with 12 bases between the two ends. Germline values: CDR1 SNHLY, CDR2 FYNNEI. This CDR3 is CASSDSSRVTGELFF. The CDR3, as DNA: TGTGCCAGCAGTGATTCTAGTAGGGTCACCGGGGAGCTGTTTTTT. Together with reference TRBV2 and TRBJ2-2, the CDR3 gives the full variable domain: EPEVTQTPSHQVTQMGQEVILRCVPISNHLYFYWYRQILGQKVEFLVSFYNNEISEKSEIFDDQFSVERPDGSNFTLKIRSTKLEDSAMYFCASSDSSRVTGELFFGEGSRLTVL.

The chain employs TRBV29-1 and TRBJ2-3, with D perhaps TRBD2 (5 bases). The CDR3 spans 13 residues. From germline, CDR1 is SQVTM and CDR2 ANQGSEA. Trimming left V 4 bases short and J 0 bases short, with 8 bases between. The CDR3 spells CSVGGQSTDTQYF. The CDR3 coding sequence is TGCAGCGTTGGAGGGCAGAGCACAGATACGCAGTATTTT.

The CDR3 nucleotides read TGTGCCAGCAGACCGCGACAGAGGAACACTGAAGCTTTCTTT. This codes for CASRPRQRNTEAFF. The chain links TRBV6-5 to TRBJ1-1; TRBD1 might be the D (5 bases). CDR1 is MNHEY and CDR2 is SVGAGI in the germline V gene. V gave up 6 bases and J gave up 1 base, with 12 bases separating them. CDR3 length equals 14 residues.

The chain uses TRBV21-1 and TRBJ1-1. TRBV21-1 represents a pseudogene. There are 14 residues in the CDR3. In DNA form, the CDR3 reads TGTGCCAGCAGCAACGGAAAACCACGCGCTGAAGCTTTCTTT. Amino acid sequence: CASSNGKPRAEAFF.

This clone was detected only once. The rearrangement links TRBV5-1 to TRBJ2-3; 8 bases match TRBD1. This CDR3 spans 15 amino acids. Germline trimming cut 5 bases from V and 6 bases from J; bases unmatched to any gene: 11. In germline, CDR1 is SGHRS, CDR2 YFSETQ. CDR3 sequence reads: CASSAQGAGMDTQYF. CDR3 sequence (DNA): TGCGCCAGCAGTGCCCAGGGGGCCGGCATGGATACGCAGTATTTT.

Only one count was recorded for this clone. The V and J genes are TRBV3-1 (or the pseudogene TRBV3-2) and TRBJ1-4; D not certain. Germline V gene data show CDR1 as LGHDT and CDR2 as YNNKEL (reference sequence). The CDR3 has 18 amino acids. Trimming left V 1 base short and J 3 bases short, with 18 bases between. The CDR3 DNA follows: TGTGCCAGCAGCCAAGTTTTTAGGTCGAGTTTGTCTAATGAAAAACTGTTTTTT. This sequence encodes CASSQVFRSSLSNEKLFF.

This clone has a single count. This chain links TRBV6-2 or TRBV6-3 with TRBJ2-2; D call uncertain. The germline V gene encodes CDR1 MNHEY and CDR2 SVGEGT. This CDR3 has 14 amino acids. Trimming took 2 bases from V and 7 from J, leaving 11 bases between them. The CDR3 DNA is TGTGCCAGCAGTTACCTCACCGATCTCGGGGAGCTGTTTTTT. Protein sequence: CASSYLTDLGELFF.

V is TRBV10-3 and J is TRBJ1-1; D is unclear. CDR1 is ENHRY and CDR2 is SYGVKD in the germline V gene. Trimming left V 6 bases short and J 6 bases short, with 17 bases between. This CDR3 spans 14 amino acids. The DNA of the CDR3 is TGTGCCATCAGGAGCGGGGTGGGTTTCCCTGAAGCTTTCTTT. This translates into CAIRSGVGFPEAFF.